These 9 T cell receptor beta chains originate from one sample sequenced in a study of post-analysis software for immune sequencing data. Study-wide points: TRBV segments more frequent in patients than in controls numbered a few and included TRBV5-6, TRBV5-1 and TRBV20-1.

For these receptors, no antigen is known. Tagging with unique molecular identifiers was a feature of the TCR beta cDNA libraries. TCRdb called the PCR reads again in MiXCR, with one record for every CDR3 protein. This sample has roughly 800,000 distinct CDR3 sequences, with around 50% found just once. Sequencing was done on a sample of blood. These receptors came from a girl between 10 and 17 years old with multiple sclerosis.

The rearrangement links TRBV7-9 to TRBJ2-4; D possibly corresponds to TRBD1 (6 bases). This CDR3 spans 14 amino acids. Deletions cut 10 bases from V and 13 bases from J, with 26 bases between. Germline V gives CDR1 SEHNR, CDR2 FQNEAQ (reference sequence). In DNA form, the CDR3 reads TGTGCCACCGACTCCGGGACACCAGACCCCGGGCAGTACTTC. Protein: CATDSGTPDPGQYF. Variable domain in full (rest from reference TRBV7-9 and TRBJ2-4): DTGVSQNPRHKITKRGQNVTFRCDPISEHNRLYWYRQTLGQGPEFLTYFQNEAQLEKSRLLSDRFSAERPKGSFSTLEIQRTEQGDSAMYLCATDSGTPDPGQYFGAGTRLSVL.

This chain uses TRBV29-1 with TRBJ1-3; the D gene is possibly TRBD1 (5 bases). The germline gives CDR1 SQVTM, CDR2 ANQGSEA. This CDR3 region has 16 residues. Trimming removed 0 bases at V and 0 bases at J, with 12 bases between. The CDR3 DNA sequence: TGCAGCGTTGAAGAGGGGGGGAGACCCTCTGGAAACACCATATATTTT. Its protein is CSVEEGGRPSGNTIYF.

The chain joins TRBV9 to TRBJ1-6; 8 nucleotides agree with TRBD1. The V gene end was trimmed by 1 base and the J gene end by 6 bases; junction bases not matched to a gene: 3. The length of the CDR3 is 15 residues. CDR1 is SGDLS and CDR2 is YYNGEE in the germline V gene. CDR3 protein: CASSVTGQGNSPLHF. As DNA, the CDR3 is TGTGCCAGCAGCGTAACCGGACAGGGTAATTCACCCCTCCACTTT.

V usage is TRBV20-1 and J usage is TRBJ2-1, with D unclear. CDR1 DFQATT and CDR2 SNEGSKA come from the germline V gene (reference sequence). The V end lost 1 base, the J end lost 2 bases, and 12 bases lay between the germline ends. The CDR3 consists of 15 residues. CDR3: CSARASLMTYNEQFF. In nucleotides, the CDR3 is TGCAGTGCTAGAGCGTCGCTAATGACCTACAATGAGCAGTTCTTC.

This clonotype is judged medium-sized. CDR3 DNA sequence: TGTGCCAGCTCACCAGTCGCCCGTGGACAAGAGACCCAGTACTTC. It translates to CASSPVARGQETQYF. This chain connects TRBV18 to TRBJ2-5, with D unclear. In germline, CDR1 is KGHSH, CDR2 LQKENI. V was cut by 2 bases and J by 2 bases, with 12 bases left in between. The CDR3 length is 15 residues.

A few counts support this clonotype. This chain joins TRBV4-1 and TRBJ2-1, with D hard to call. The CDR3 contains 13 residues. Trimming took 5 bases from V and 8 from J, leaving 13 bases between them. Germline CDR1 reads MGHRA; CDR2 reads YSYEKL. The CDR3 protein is CASSVRPVDEQFF. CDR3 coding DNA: TGCGCCAGCAGCGTCCGACCAGTCGATGAGCAGTTCTTC.

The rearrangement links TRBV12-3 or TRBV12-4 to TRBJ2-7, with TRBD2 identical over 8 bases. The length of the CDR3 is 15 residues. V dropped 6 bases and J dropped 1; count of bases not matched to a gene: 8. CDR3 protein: CASSSEAGGSYEQYF. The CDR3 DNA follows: TGTGCCAGCAGCTCAGAGGCGGGGGGTTCCTACGAGCAGTACTTC.

The chain's CDR3 is CSGGLAGAGEQYF. CDR3 coding DNA: TGCAGCGGGGGACTAGCGGGAGCAGGCGAGCAGTACTTC. V is TRBV20-1 and J is TRBJ2-5, with 14 bases lining up with TRBD2. The DNA end is more similar to TRBJ2-7, so the J call may be wrong. The CDR3 consists of 13 residues. The germline V gene encodes CDR1 DFQATT and CDR2 SNEGSKA (reference sequence).

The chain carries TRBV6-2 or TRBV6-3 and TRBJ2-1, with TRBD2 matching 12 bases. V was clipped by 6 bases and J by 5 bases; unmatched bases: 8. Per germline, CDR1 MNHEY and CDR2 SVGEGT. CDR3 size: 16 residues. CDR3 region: CASSPGTSGFHNEQFF. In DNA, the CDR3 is TGTGCCAGCAGCCCTGGGACTAGCGGGTTCCACAATGAGCAGTTCTTC.